This T cell receptor beta chain comes out of a study of Graves' ophthalmopathy and Graves' hyperthyroidism. Study-level findings and limits: Blood was where most expanded thyroid clonotypes above 0.001 frequency also turned up.

The V gene's germline CDR1 is ENHRY and CDR2 SYGVKD. This CDR3 spans 14 amino acids. The V end lost 6 bases, the J end lost 3 bases, and 12 bases lay between the germline ends. Only a few counts were recorded for this clonotype. Its matching antigen is unknown. This may be a read error: a much more frequent sequence differs by one nucleotide. Since no conserved phenylalanine or tryptophan closes the CDR3, a read error is the likely cause. Amplification of TCR beta CDR3 regions used RNA transcripts. HTBI-primed first-round RT-PCR preceded second-round multiplex PCR. Via MiXCR, TCRdb re-called the multiplex PCR reads, giving one row per CDR3 protein. Altogether about half a million distinct CDR3 sequences are present, approximately 14% being singletons, with the ten largest covering 8% to 10%.

The chain uses TRBV10-3 and TRBJ1-5; D is uncertain. Sequenced input: blood. The TCR was taken from a woman aged 25 to 39 with Graves' ophthalmopathy. CDR3 DNA: TGTGCCATCAGAGAAGGGAACTCCAATCAGCCCCAGCATTTG. This translates into CAIREGNSNQPQHL.